Below, 18 T cell receptor beta chains from the same sample are listed, as sequenced in a study of blood T cell repertoires in COVID-19. Using immunoSEQ multiplex PCR, the repertoire was profiled, and TCRdb retains in-frame clones only, with some absent. This sample has approximately 76,000 clones, with roughly 82% found just once. The specimen sequenced was peripheral blood. All receptors derive from a man in his forties or fifties with acute or convalescent COVID-19.

The gene calls are TRBV29-1 and TRBJ1-1; D is unresolved. The germline CDR1 and CDR2 sequences are SQVTM and ANQGSEA. The CDR3 runs 12 residues. V lost 4 bases and J 3 bases, leaving 9 bases between the germline ends. CDR3 amino acids: CSVVGSHTEAFF. The CDR3 DNA is TGCAGCGTTGTTGGGAGCCACACTGAAGCTTTCTTT.

The chain carries TRBV19 and TRBJ2-6; 7 bases fit TRBD2. Unmatched junction bases numbered 5, after V lost 7 bases and J lost 2 bases. CDR1 LNHDA and CDR2 SQIVND come from the germline V gene (reference sequence). This CDR3 is 15 amino acids long. This CDR3 is CASKAGEAGANVLTF. For the CDR3, the DNA is TGTGCCAGTAAGGCGGGGGAGGCTGGGGCCAACGTCCTGACTTTC.

The genes are TRBV5-5 and TRBJ1-2; a weak D match, TRBD1 (5 bases). V was pared by 1 base and J by 4 bases, with 11 bases between. The CDR3 is 14 amino acids. CDR1 SGHKS and CDR2 YYEKEE come from the germline V gene (reference sequence). CDR3 DNA: TGTGCCAGCAGCTTGCTAGGACAATTCTATGGCTACACCTTC. It translates to CASSLLGQFYGYTF.

The chain combines TRBV18 with TRBJ1-4; tentative D call: TRBD1 (5 bases). Germline V gene sequence: CDR1 KGHSH, CDR2 LQKENI. The CDR3 runs 16 residues. Trimming shortened V by 6 bases and J by 0 bases, and 14 bases separated the two germline ends. The CDR3 region is CASSPAGGPTNEKLFF. As DNA, the CDR3 is TGTGCCAGCTCCCCGGCCGGGGGACCAACTAATGAAAAACTGTTTTTT.

The chain couples TRBV7-3 to TRBJ2-1; D gene unclear. The V gene's germline CDR1 is SGHTA and CDR2 FQGTGA. Trimming took off 0 bases at V and 5 bases at J, with 8 bases between the two ends. CDR3 length: 14 residues. Here the CDR3 reads CASSLTLRDNEQFF. The CDR3 DNA follows: TGTGCCAGCAGCTTAACGCTTCGGGACAATGAGCAGTTCTTC.

The genes are TRBV28 and TRBJ2-1, with 8 bases that match TRBD2. The CDR3 sequence is 16 residues long. V dropped 7 bases and J dropped 1; count of bases not matched to a gene: 9. Germline lookup yields CDR1 MDHEN and CDR2 SYDVKM. The CDR3, as DNA: TGTGCCAGCAATGAACCGGGGGGGACTTCCTACAATGAGCAGTTCTTC. It yields the protein CASNEPGGTSYNEQFF. Drawing the rest from reference TRBV28 and TRBJ2-1, the complete variable domain is DVKVTQSSRYLVKRTGEKVFLECVQDMDHENMFWYRQDPGLGLRLIYFSYDVKMKEKGDIPEGYSVSREKKERFSLILESASTNQTSMYLCASNEPGGTSYNEQFFGPGTRLTVL.

This sequence joins TRBV12-5 and TRBJ2-1, with TRBD2 matching over 8 bases. The J segment lost 1 base and the V segment lost 2 bases, leaving 7 bases of the junction unmatched. CDR1 is LGHNT, CDR2 FRNRAP, per germline. This CDR3 is built from 17 residues. Written as DNA, the CDR3 is TGTGCTAGTGGTTTGACCTTAGCGGGAAGTTCCTACAATGAGCAGTTCTTC. The encoded protein is CASGLTLAGSSYNEQFF.

The chain uses TRBV7-2 and TRBJ2-1, with D maybe TRBD1 (6 bases). V was trimmed by 5 bases and J by 2 bases, leaving 10 bases between them. The CDR3 runs 14 residues. CDR1 is SGHTA and CDR2 is FQGNSA in the germline V gene. The CDR3 nucleotides are TGTGCCAGCAGCACAGGGACAACCTACAATGAGCAGTTCTTC. Translated, it gives CASSTGTTYNEQFF.

The chain couples TRBV6-5 to TRBJ2-7; TRBD1 aligns across 8 bases. Germline V gene sequence: CDR1 MNHEY, CDR2 SVGAGI. The J segment lost 7 bases and the V segment lost 0 bases, leaving 11 bases of the junction unmatched. This CDR3 is built from 16 residues. The CDR3 is CASSYSYGTGLEEQYF. The CDR3 DNA follows: TGTGCCAGCAGTTACTCATACGGGACAGGCCTTGAGGAGCAGTACTTC.

The chain employs TRBV28 and TRBJ2-5; possible D gene TRBD2, 6 bases. Looked up from germline, CDR1 is MDHEN and CDR2 is SYDVKM. V was shortened by 3 bases and J by 0 bases, with 8 bases between the two germline ends. The CDR3 covers 14 residues. Here the CDR3 DNA reads TGTGCCAGCAGTTTGGGGGGAAACCAAGAGACCCAGTACTTC. Its protein is CASSLGGNQETQYF.

V gene TRBV24-1 combines with J gene TRBJ1-2; a weak D match, TRBD1 (5 bases). Trimming stripped 4 bases from V and 6 bases from J, with 17 bases between. The CDR3 is 15 residues long. Per germline, CDR1 KGHDR and CDR2 SFDVKD. The CDR3 region is CATSERDSKGNGYTF. The CDR3 nucleotides read TGTGCCACCAGTGAGCGGGACTCTAAGGGGAATGGCTACACCTTC.

The chain has TRBV19 and TRBJ1-1; weak D call: TRBD1 (6 bases). This CDR3 has 16 amino acids. Trimming shortened V by 3 bases and J by 2 bases, and 16 bases separated the two germline ends. Per the germline V gene, CDR1 is LNHDA and CDR2 is SQIVND (reference sequence). CDR3 coding DNA: TGTGCCAGTAGTATCCGATTAACAGGGACCAACACTGAAGCTTTCTTT. It yields the protein CASSIRLTGTNTEAFF.

The rearrangement uses TRBV27 and TRBJ2-7, with D tentatively TRBD2 (8 bases). CDR3 length: 14 residues. Looked up from germline, CDR1 is MNHEY and CDR2 is SMNVEV (reference sequence). Trimming left V 3 bases short and J 5 bases short, with 14 bases between. The DNA for the CDR3 is TGTGCCAGCAGTTTGGTAGCGGGACAGAACGAGCAGTACTTC. It yields the protein CASSLVAGQNEQYF.

The rearrangement uses TRBV19 and TRBJ2-1; D is perhaps TRBD1 (5 bases). The length of the CDR3 is 16 residues. Trimming took 4 bases from V and 0 from J, leaving 13 bases between them. Germline CDR1 is LNHDA and CDR2 is SQIVND (reference sequence). CDR3: CASSKGQGSSYNEQFF. The CDR3 nucleotides are TGTGCCAGTAGTAAGGGGCAGGGCAGCTCCTACAATGAGCAGTTCTTC.

The table lists this clone with a few counts. The chain carries TRBV2 and TRBJ2-3; a weak D match, TRBD1 (5 bases). CDR1 is SNHLY and CDR2 is FYNNEI in the germline V gene. The V end lost 8 bases, the J end lost 2 bases, and 17 bases lay between the germline ends. This CDR3 has 15 amino acids. In DNA form, the CDR3 reads TGTGCCAGCGCATTTATAGGACAAAACACAGATACGCAGTATTTT. Protein: CASAFIGQNTDTQYF.

The J gene is TRBJ2-3, the V gene TRBV6-2 or TRBV6-3, with D uncertain. V shed 1 base and J shed 6 bases, with 8 bases lying between them. The CDR3 runs 13 residues. The germline CDR1 and CDR2 sequences are MNHEY and SVGEGT. In DNA form, the CDR3 reads TGTGCCAGCAGTTACTACGAGGCTGATACGCAGTATTTT. Encoded protein: CASSYYEADTQYF.

The chain combines TRBV28 with TRBJ2-7; possibly TRBD2 for D (6 bases). Per germline, CDR1 MDHEN and CDR2 SYDVKM. V shed 2 bases and J shed 2 bases, with 10 bases lying between them. The CDR3 spans 14 residues. This CDR3 is CASSLVGGTYEQYF. The CDR3 DNA is TGTGCCAGCAGTTTAGTGGGGGGAACCTACGAGCAGTACTTC.

This clone was counted a few times. Here the CDR3 reads CASAGQGVRQDTQYF. CDR3 bases: TGTGCCAGCGCGGGACAGGGGGTTCGGCAGGATACGCAGTATTTT. The genes are TRBV18 and TRBJ2-3; the match to TRBD1 covers 11 bases. The CDR3 spans 15 residues. The germline CDR1 and CDR2 sequences are KGHSH and LQKENI. J was trimmed by 6 bases and V by 8 bases; bases with no gene match: 10.